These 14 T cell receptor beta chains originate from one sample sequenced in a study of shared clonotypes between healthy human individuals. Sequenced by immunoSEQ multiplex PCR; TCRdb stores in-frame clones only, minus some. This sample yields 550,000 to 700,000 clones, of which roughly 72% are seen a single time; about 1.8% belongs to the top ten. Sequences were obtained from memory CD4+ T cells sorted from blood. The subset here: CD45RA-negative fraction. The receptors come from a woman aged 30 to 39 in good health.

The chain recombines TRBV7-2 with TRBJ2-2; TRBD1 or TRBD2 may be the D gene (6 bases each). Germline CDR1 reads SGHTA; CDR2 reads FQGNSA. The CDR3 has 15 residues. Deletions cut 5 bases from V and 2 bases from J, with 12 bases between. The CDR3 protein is CASSRWGANTGELFF. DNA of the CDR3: TGTGCCAGCAGCCGATGGGGGGCTAACACCGGGGAGCTGTTTTTT.

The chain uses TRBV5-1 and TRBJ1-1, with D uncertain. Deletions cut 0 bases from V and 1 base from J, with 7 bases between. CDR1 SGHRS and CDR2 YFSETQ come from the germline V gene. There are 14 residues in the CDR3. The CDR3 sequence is CASSLDASNTEAFF. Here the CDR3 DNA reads TGCGCCAGCAGCTTGGACGCTTCGAACACTGAAGCTTTCTTT.

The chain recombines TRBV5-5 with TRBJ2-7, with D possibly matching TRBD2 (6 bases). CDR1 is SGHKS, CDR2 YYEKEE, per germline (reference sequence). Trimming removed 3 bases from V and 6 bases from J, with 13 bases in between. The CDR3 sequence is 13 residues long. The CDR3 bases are TGTGCCAGCAGCTCCGGGACTGCCGCCGAGCAGTACTTC. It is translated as CASSSGTAAEQYF.

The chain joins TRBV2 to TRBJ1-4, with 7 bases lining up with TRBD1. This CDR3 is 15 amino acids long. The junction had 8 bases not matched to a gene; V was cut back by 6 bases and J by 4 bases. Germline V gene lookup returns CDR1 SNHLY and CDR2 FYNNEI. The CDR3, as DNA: TGTGCCAGCAGGCCTACCGGACAGGTTAATGAAAAACTGTTTTTT. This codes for CASRPTGQVNEKLFF.

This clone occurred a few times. The CDR3 protein is CASSDPGTSGSDEQFF. The CDR3 nucleotides read TGTGCCAGCAGTGATCCCGGGACTAGCGGGAGCGATGAGCAGTTCTTC. V is TRBV2 and J is TRBJ2-1, with 14 nucleotides matching TRBD2. CDR3 length equals 16 residues. V trimming: 3 bases; J trimming: 8 bases; junction bases outside the gene matches: 6. Germline V gives CDR1 SNHLY, CDR2 FYNNEI.

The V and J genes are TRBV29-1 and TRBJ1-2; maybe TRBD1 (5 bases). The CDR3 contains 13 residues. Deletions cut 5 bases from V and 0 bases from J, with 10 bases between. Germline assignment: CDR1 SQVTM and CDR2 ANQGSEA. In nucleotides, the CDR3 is TGCAGCGTTATGAGGGGCCCTAACTATGGCTACACCTTC. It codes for CSVMRGPNYGYTF. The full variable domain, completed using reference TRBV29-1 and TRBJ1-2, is SAVISQKPSRDICQRGTSLTIQCQVDSQVTMMFWYRQQPGQSLTLIATANQGSEATYESGFVIDKFPISRPNLTFSTLTVSNMSPEDSSIYLCSVMRGPNYGYTFGSGTRLTVV.

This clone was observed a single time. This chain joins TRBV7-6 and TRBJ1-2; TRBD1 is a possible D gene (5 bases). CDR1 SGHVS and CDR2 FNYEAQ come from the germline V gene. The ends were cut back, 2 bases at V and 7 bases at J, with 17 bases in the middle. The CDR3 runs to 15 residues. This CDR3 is CASSLWLRGGGGYTF. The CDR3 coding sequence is TGTGCCAGCAGCTTATGGCTACGGGGGGGAGGTGGCTACACCTTC.

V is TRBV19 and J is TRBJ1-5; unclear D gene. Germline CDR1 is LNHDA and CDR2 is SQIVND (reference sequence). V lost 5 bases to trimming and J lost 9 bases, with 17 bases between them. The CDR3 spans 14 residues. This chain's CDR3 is CASSVPPAAGPQHF. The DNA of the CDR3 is TGTGCCAGTAGTGTTCCTCCGGCAGCAGGGCCCCAGCATTTT.

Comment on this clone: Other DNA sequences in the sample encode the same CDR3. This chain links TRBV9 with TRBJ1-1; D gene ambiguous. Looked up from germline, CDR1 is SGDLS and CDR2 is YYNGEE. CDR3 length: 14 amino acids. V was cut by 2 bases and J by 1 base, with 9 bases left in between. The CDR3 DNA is TGTGCCAGCAGCGTTAGCTCGGAGAACACTGAAGCTTTCTTT. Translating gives CASSVSSENTEAFF.

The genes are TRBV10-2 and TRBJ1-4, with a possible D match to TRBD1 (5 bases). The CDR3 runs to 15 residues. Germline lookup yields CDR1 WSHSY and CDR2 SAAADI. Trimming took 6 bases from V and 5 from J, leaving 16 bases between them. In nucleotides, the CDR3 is TGCGCCAGCAGCCAGGGCCTCAGTGCGAATGAAAAACTGTTTTTT. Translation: CASSQGLSANEKLFF.

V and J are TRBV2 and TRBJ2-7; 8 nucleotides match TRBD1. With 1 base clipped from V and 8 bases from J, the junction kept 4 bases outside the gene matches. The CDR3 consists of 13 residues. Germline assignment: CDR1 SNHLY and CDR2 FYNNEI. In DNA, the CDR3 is TGTGCCAGCAGTGAAGGGACAGGGCTTAAGCAGTACTTC. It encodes CASSEGTGLKQYF.

The CDR3 sequence is CASSPSGSAYMQYF. CDR3 sequence (DNA): TGTGCCAGCAGTCCCAGCGGGAGCGCTTATATGCAGTACTTC. The rearrangement links TRBV28 to TRBJ2-7; 8 bases map to TRBD2. Germline CDR1 MDHEN, CDR2 SYDVKM. After removal of 5 bases from V and 9 bases from J, the junction contained 12 bases not matched to a gene. CDR3 length equals 14 residues.

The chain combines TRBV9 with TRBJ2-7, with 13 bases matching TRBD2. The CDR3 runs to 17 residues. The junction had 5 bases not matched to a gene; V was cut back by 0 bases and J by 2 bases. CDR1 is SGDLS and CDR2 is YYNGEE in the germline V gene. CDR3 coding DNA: TGTGCCAGCAGCGTAGCTGGGACTAGCGGGAACGCCTACGAGCAGTACTTC. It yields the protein CASSVAGTSGNAYEQYF.

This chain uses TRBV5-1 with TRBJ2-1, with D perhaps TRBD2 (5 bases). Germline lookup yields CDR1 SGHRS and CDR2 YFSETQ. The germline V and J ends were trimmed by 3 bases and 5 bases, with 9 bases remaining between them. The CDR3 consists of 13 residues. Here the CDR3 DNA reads TGCGCCAGCAGCTCTCAACTAGACAATGAGCAGTTCTTC. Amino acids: CASSSQLDNEQFF.